The T cell receptor beta chain under discussion was sequenced for a study of cytomegalovirus exposure and HLA in healthy donors. Overall study results and limits: In vitro assays verified that three CMV-associated chains recognized CMV antigens specifically.

The donors were in the roughly 130-subject validation cohort, distinct from the approximately 670-subject first cohort. This CDR3 comprises 14 residues. The germline V gene has CDR1 SGHDN and CDR2 FVKESK. Between the trimmed V and J ends, which lost 0 bases and 3 bases, there was a span of 8 bases. Concerning this clone: Its antigen is unknown.

Here immunoSEQ multiplex PCR was the method, and the copy in TCRdb shows in-frame clones only, minus some. This table holds 250,000 to 300,000 clones, 90% found once. The receptor comes from a woman aged 18 to 35 in good health and CMV-seronegative. V usage is TRBV14 and J usage is TRBJ1-2; no clear D gene. The specimen sequenced was PBMCs. CDR3 in DNA: TGTGCCAGCAGCCAAGATCAACAGTACTATGGCTACACCTTC. This sequence encodes CASSQDQQYYGYTF. The full variable domain, with the rest looked up from reference TRBV14 and TRBJ1-2, is EAGVTQFPSHSVIEKGQTVTLRCDPISGHDNLYWYRRVMGKEIKFLLHFVKESKQDESGMPNNRFLAERTGGTYSTLKVQPAELEDSGVYFCASSQDQQYYGYTFGSGTRLTVV.